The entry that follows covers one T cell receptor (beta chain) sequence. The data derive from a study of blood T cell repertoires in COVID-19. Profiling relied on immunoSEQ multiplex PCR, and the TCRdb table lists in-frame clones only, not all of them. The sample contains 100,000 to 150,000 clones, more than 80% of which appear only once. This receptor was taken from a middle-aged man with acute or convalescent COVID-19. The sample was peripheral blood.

In DNA form, the CDR3 reads TGTGCCTGGAGGTGGGGACAGGTCACTGAAGCTTTCTTT. Residues: CAWRWGQVTEAFF. The V gene is TRBV30, the J gene TRBJ1-1; 8 nucleotides match TRBD1. The CDR3 totals 13 residues. Germline trimming cut 3 bases from V and 4 bases from J; bases unmatched to any gene: 4. The germline CDR1 and CDR2 sequences are GTSNPN and SVGIG (reference sequence). The whole variable domain, remainder taken from reference TRBV30 and TRBJ1-1, is SQTIHQWPATLVQPVGSPLSLECTVEGTSNPNLYWYRQAAGRGLQLLFYSVGIGQISSEVPQNLSASRPQDRQFILSSKKLLLSDSGFYLCAWRWGQVTEAFFGQGTRLTVV.